This TCR beta chain was observed in a study of shared clonotypes between healthy human individuals. The data were produced by immunoSEQ multiplex PCR, yet TCRdb's version contains in-frame clones alone and is incomplete. The data contain approximately 810,000 clones, around 92% of them singletons. A note on this clone: What it binds is not known.

Selected positively for CCR7 and CD45RO-negative, naive CD8 cells excluded terminally differentiated effector memory CD45RA+ cells. Donors comprised healthy HIV-negative adults lacking recent acute infections or vaccinations. The study's findings and limits: It was observed that about 5% of naive CD4 clonotypes were shared across a handful of donors. Inspection by rarefaction showed sorted-subset sequencing to be incomplete despite large depth. Naive subsets generally had larger estimated richness than memory subsets.

V lost 0 bases and J lost 3; bases outside the gene matches: 4. This CDR3 comprises 15 residues. The germline gives CDR1 SGDLS, CDR2 YYNGEE. The source material was naive CD8+ T cells sorted from blood. This chain uses TRBV9 with TRBJ2-3; 7 bases align to TRBD2. The sequence derives from a man in his thirties or forties in good health. The CDR3 DNA reads TGTGCCAGCAGCGTAGGACTAGCTTTAACAGATACGCAGTATTTT. Translating gives CASSVGLALTDTQYF.